This record covers a single T cell receptor beta chain. Antigen specificity is unknown. Germline V gene sequence: CDR1 SGDLS, CDR2 YYNGEE. The V gene lost 4 bases and the J gene lost 5 bases, with 10 bases spanning the gap. The length of the CDR3 is 14 residues. This table comes from immunoSEQ multiplex PCR, and its TCRdb copy is limited to in-frame clones, with some not included. Here the sample spans a few hundred thousand clones, around 88% being singletons. The treatment was: roughly 18 received Ad26.COV2.S at low or high dose, single or two shots; 5 received placebo; per-sample allocation not given. Sampling happened 63 days after the first vaccine or placebo injection. Donation was by an adult aged 18-55 years who was in Boston. The record originates from a study of Ad26.COV2.S vaccination and SARS-CoV-2 variants. Study at large: The donor belonged to the COV1001 Ad26.COV2.S trial arm.

Study outcomes and limitations: Researchers cautioned that TCR breadth and depth analyses may have underestimated total T cell responses.

This receptor was identified in a person between 18 and 59 years old who received the Ad26.COV2.S COVID-19 vaccine or a placebo. The V and J genes are TRBV9 and TRBJ1-6; weak D call: TRBD1 (5 bases). This sample comprised peripheral blood, obtained in a trial of Ad26.COV2.S vaccine versus placebo. CDR3: CASSLRQNNSPLHF. In DNA, the CDR3 is TGTGCCAGCAGCTTACGACAGAATAATTCACCCCTCCACTTT.